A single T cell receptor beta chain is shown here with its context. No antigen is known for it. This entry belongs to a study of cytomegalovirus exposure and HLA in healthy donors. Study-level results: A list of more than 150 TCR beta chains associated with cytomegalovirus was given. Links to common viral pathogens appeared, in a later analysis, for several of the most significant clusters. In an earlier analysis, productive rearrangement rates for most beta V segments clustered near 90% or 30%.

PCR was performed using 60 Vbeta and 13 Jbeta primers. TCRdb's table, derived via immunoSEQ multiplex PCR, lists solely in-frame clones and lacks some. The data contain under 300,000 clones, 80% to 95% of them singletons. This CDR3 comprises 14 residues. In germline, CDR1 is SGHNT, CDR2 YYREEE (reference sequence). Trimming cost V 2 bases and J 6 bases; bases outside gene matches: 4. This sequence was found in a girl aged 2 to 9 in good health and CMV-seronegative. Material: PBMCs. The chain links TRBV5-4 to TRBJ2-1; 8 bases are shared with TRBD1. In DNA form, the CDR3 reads TGTGCCAGCAGCTTAGACACAGGGGGCAATGAGCAGTTCTTC. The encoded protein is CASSLDTGGNEQFF. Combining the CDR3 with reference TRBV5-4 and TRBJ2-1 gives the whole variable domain ETGVTQSPTHLIKTRGQQVTLRCSSQSGHNTVSWYQQALGQGPQFIFQYYREEENGRGNFPPRFSGLQFPNYSSELNVNALELDDSALYLCASSLDTGGNEQFFGPGTRLTVL.